The 2 T cell receptor beta chains given below trace back to one sample, sequenced in a study of molecular identifiers for immune sequencing clone quantification. MiXCR, applied by TCRdb to the PCR reads, yields one record per CDR3 protein. Here the sample spans more than 450,000 distinct CDR3 sequences, about a fifth being singletons. The sequenced sample was naive CD8+ T cells from blood, with Jurkat cell RNA spiked in. The subset: FACS-sorted CD8+CD4-CCR7+CD45RA+ naive T cells. The receptors here all came from a human donor in good health. Some libraries in this study had Jurkat cell RNA spiked in.

This clonotype was found many times. The gene calls are TRBV7-9 and TRBJ1-4; D may be TRBD1 (5 bases). Germline V gives CDR1 SEHNR, CDR2 FQNEAQ (reference sequence). The ends were cut back, 11 bases at V and 5 bases at J, with 9 bases in the middle. CDR3 size: 11 residues. The CDR3 spells CASQENEKLFF. CDR3 DNA: TGTGCCTCACAGGAGAATGAAAAACTGTTTTTT.

The chain links TRBV30 to TRBJ2-7, with TRBD1 matching over 9 bases. Trimming at V came to 4 bases and at J to 0 bases, leaving 4 bases not matched to a gene. CDR3 length: 14 amino acids. Germline CDR1 GTSNPN, CDR2 SVGIG (reference sequence). CDR3 DNA sequence: TGTGCCTGGATGGGGACAGGGAGCTCCTACGAGCAGTACTTC. Translation gives CAWMGTGSSYEQYF.